The sequence of this TCR beta chain was determined in a study of cytomegalovirus exposure and HLA in healthy donors. The CDR3 loop spans 16 amino acids. V was pared by 8 bases and J by 0 bases, with 10 bases of the junction left unmatched. CDR1 is LNHDA, CDR2 SQIVND, per germline (reference sequence). The PCR was carried out with 60 Vbeta primers and 13 Jbeta primers. Produced via immunoSEQ multiplex PCR; TCRdb's table is partial and in-frame only. This sample has more than 80,000 clones, with 70% to 80% found just once. This clone was picked up a small number of times. Its antigen is unknown. Points from the study as a whole: Most subjects' HLA-A and HLA-B alleles were reportedly predicted from TCR beta sequences. In a later analysis, at a false discovery rate of 0.05, 16,951 TCR beta sequences were associated with HLA alleles.

Source material: PBMCs. This clonotype was obtained from a man in his sixties in good health and CMV-seronegative. This rearrangement joins TRBV19 to TRBJ2-1, with 7 bases matching TRBD1. DNA of the CDR3: TGTGCCAGTCGGATAGACAGGGCGAGCTCCTACAATGAGCAGTTCTTC. Amino acid sequence: CASRIDRASSYNEQFF.